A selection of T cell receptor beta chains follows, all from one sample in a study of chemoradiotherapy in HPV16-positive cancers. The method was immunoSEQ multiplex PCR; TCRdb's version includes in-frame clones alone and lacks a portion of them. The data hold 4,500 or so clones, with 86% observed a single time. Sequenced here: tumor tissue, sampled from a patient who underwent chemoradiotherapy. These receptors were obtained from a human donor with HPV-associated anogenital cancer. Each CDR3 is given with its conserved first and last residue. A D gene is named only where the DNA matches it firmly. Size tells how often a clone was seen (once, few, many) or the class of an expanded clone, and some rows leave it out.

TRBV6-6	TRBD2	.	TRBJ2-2	CASGGLAGPTGELFF	TGTGCCAGCGGAGGACTAGCGGGTCCCACCGGGGAGCTGTTTTTT
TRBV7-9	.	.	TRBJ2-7	CASSRSSVSYEQYF	TGTGCCAGCAGCCGGTCTAGCGTTTCCTACGAGCAGTACTTC
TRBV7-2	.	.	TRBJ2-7	CASSLSLGNYEQYF	TGTGCCAGCAGCTTATCCCTAGGAAACTACGAGCAGTACTTC
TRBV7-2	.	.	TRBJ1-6	CASSGDRSSYNSPLHF	TGTGCCAGCAGCGGCGACAGGAGCTCCTATAATTCACCCCTCCACTTT
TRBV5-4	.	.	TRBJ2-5	CASSLGPHEGRETQYF	TGTGCCAGCAGCTTGGGGCCCCATGAGGGCAGAGAGACCCAGTACTTC
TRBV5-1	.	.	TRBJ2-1	CASSFSAVRDEQFF	TGCGCCAGCAGCTTCTCGGCCGTCCGGGATGAGCAGTTCTTC
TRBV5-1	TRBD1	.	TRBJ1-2	CASSWTGTVYGYTF	TGCGCCAGCAGCTGGACCGGGACAGTCTATGGCTACACCTTC
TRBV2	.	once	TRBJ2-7	CASGTILGGSSYF	TGTGCCAGCGGGACCATTCTAGGGGGTTCTTCGTACTTC
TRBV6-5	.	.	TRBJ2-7	CASSYSWRVGEQYF	TGTGCCAGCAGTTACTCTTGGCGGGTGGGCGAGCAGTACTTC
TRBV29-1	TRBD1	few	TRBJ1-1	CSVERLGQAQAFF	TGCAGCGTTGAAAGGTTGGGACAGGCGCAAGCTTTCTTT
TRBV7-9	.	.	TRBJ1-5	CASSWEGDSNQPQHF	TGTGCCAGCAGCTGGGAGGGGGATAGCAATCAGCCCCAGCATTTT
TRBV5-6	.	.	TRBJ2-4	CASSLGQEGTKNIQYF	TGTGCCAGCAGCTTAGGACAGGAGGGGACCAAAAACATTCAGTACTTC
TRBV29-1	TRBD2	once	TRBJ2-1	CSVKAGGPFEQFF	TGCAGCGTTAAGGCGGGAGGGCCTTTTGAGCAGTTCTTC
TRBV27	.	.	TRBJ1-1	CASSLRSRSGVIQTMNTEAFF	TGTGCCAGCAGTTTAAGATCTCGTTCGGGTGTTATTCAGACCATGAACACTGAAGCTTTCTTT
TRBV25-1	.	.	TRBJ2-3	CASSGAGWDTQYF	TGTGCCAGCAGTGGGGCCGGTTGGGATACGCAGTATTTT
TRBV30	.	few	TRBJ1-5	CAWSTFGQPNQPQHF	TGTGCCTGGAGTACCTTCGGACAGCCAAATCAGCCCCAGCATTTT
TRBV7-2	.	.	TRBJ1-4	CASSQQRVANEKLFF	TGTGCCAGCAGCCAGCAGAGGGTAGCTAATGAAAAACTGTTTTTT
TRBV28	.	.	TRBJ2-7	CASNRLSYEQYF	TGTGCCAGCAACAGGTTATCCTACGAGCAGTACTTC
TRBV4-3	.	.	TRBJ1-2	CASSQASYGRGYTF	TGCGCCAGCAGCCAAGCCAGTTACGGTCGGGGCTACACCTTC
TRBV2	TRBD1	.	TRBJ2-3	CASSDQGAKDTQYF	TGTGCCAGCAGTGATCAGGGGGCAAAGGATACGCAGTATTTT
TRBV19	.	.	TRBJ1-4	CASMDIATNEKLFF	TGTGCCAGTATGGACATTGCAACTAATGAAAAACTGTTTTTT
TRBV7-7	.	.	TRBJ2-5	CASSPRGAGDLYQETQYF	TGTGCTAGCAGCCCCCGGGGGGCGGGGGACTTATACCAAGAGACCCAGTACTTC
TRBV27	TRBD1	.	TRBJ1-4	CASRPSSGGQGSGKLFF	TGTGCCAGCAGGCCTTCCTCGGGGGGACAGGGGAGTGGAAAACTGTTTTTT
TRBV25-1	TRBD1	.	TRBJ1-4	CASRGTGVEKLFF	TGTGCCAGCAGAGGGACAGGGGTTGAAAAACTGTTTTTT
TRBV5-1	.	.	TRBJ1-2	CASAGNYGYTF	TGCGCCAGCGCAGGGAACTATGGCTACACCTTC
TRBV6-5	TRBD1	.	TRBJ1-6	CASSQPTGGDSPLHF	TGTGCCAGCAGTCAACCAACAGGGGGAGACTCACCCCTCCACTTT
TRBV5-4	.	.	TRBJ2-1	CASSLDSNEQFF	TGTGCCAGCAGCTTGGACAGTAATGAGCAGTTCTTC
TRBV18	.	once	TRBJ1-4	CASSPQTTTNEKLFF	TGTGCCAGCTCACCTCAAACCACAACTAATGAAAAACTGTTTTTT
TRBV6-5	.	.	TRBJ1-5	CASREKNQPQHF	TGTGCCAGCAGGGAGAAAAATCAGCCCCAGCATTTT
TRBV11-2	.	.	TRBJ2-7	CASSLSEGVYEQYF	TGTGCCAGCAGCCTCTCAGAAGGGGTCTACGAGCAGTACTTC
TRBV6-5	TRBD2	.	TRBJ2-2	CASSSGLAGAGELFF	TGTGCCAGCAGTTCCGGACTAGCGGGAGCCGGGGAGCTGTTTTTT
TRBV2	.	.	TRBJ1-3	CASSEGHRSGNTIYF	TGTGCCAGCAGTGAGGGCCATCGCTCTGGAAACACCATATATTTT
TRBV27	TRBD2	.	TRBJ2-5	CASRKLAGGWQTQYF	TGTGCCAGCAGAAAACTAGCGGGAGGGTGGCAGACCCAGTACTTC
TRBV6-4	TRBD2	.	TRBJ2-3	CASIKRGGESDTQYF	TGTGCCAGCATTAAGCGGGGGGGCGAGTCAGATACGCAGTATTTT
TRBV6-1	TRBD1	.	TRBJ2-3	CASSRDSGDTQYF	TGTGCCAGCAGCCGGGACAGTGGCGATACGCAGTATTTT
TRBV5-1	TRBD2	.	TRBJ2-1	CASSLGLAASYNEQFF	TGCGCCAGCAGCTTGGGACTAGCGGCCTCCTACAATGAGCAGTTCTTC
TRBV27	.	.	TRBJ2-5	CASKRYLGETQYF	TGTGCCAGCAAGAGATACCTTGGGGAGACCCAGTACTTC
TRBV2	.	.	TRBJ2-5	CASRIKQGSATSKETQYF	TGTGCCAGCAGAATAAAACAGGGATCCGCGACTTCGAAGGAGACCCAGTACTTC
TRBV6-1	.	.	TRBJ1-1	CASIENTEAFF	TGTGCCAGCATCGAGAACACTGAAGCTTTCTTT
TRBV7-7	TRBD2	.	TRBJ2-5	CASSQRTSKQETQYF	TGTGCTAGCAGCCAGAGGACTAGCAAACAAGAGACCCAGTACTTC
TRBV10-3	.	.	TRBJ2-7	CAISGGLEQYF	TGTGCCATCAGTGGGGGGCTTGAGCAGTACTTC
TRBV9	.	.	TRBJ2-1	CASSAGTLGRNEQFF	TGTGCCAGCAGCGCCGGGACTCTGGGTAGAAATGAGCAGTTCTTC
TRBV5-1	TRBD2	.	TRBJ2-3	CASSPSGLETDTQYF	TGCGCCAGCAGCCCGTCGGGACTAGAGACAGATACGCAGTATTTT
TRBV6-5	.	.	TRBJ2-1	CASSTLGWKREQFF	TGTGCCAGCAGTACCTTGGGCTGGAAGAGGGAGCAGTTCTTC
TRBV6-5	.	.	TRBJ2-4	CASSYSIAKNIQYF	TGTGCCAGCAGTTACTCGATAGCCAAAAACATTCAGTACTTC
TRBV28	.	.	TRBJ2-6	CASSPGKTGANVLTF	TGTGCCAGCAGCCCTGGGAAGACTGGGGCCAACGTCCTGACTTTC
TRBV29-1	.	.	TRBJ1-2	CSVETEAYGYTF	TGCAGCGTTGAGACAGAGGCCTATGGCTACACCTTC
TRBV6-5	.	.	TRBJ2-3	CASSYSGDTQYF	TGTGCCAGCAGTTACTCGGGTGATACGCAGTATTTT
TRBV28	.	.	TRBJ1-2	CASRGNPGEHYGYTF	TGTGCCAGCAGAGGGAACCCAGGGGAGCACTATGGCTACACCTTC
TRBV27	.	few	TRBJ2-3	CASSSNKGTQYF	TGTGCCAGCAGTTCGAACAAGGGTACGCAGTATTTT